This T cell receptor (beta chain) originates from a study of technical replicates of blood from several donors (TCRdb year 2017). The germline ends are 14 bases apart after V is trimmed by 7 bases and J by 11 bases. The CDR3 spans 10 residues, from the cysteine through the phenylalanine. The kept DNA is CDR3 alone, 30 bases in frame from the first base. CDR1 and CDR2 are drawn from the germline V gene: SQVTM, ANQGSEA. Receptor libraries were prepared by the immunoSEQ multiplex PCR assay. Not all clones reach the TCRdb copy of this immuneACCESS table, which keeps in-frame sequences only. Checked studies attribute under half of the gap to unresolved V genes and leave the rest unexplained. The sample includes about 69,000 clones, with around 90% observed a single time. The ten largest clones represent roughly 4.8% of the sample. This clone was seen ten or more times. It has no known antigen specificity. Base qualities are not recorded, but no much larger clone differs from it by a single base.

The clonotype was recovered from a human donor in good health. Some clones in this sample may be carry-over from other donors' samples. The specimen was PBMCs. The chain was built from TRBV29-1 and TRBJ1-1, with no D gene named confidently. The sequenced DNA: TGCAGCGCCGGAGGCCTGGGGGCTTTCTTT. Its protein is CSAGGLGAFF.